The 13 T cell receptor beta chains in this list originate from one sample, sequenced in a study of T cell changes during pregnancy in multiple sclerosis. The method was immunoSEQ multiplex PCR; TCRdb's version includes in-frame clones alone and lacks a portion of them. The data contain 70,000 to 75,000 clones, about nine tenths of them singletons. The sequencing here drew on peripheral blood, taken in the second trimester of pregnancy. The source of these receptors is a female donor with multiple sclerosis, enrolled in a pregnancy study.

This clone has just one count. This chain links TRBV13 with TRBJ2-2; 10 bases agree with TRBD1. V trimming: 5 bases; J trimming: 3 bases; junction bases outside the gene matches: 15. Germline assignment: CDR1 PRHDT and CDR2 FYEKMQ (reference sequence). This CDR3 spans 19 amino acids. This CDR3 reads CASSPRDRGHNRDTGELFF. Here the CDR3 DNA reads TGTGCCAGCAGCCCCCGGGACAGGGGCCACAATAGGGACACCGGGGAGCTGTTTTTT.

This chain uses TRBV10-3 with TRBJ2-7; 8 bases map to TRBD1. J gave up 0 bases and V 2 bases, and 0 bases lay outside the gene matches. Germline V lookup: CDR1 ENHRY, CDR2 SYGVKD. The CDR3 contains 14 residues. The CDR3 DNA sequence: TGTGCCATCAGTGAGGGACAGGGCTCCTACGAGCAGTACTTC. Its protein product is CAISEGQGSYEQYF.

This clone was seen only a few times. The rearrangement links TRBV6-1 to TRBJ1-4; the D gene is possibly TRBD1 (6 bases). V was trimmed by 1 base and J by 5 bases, leaving 11 bases between them. From germline, CDR1 is MNHNS and CDR2 SASEGT. The CDR3 is 15 residues long. This chain's CDR3 is CASSEVTGTNEKLFF. For the CDR3, the DNA is TGTGCCAGCAGTGAAGTAACAGGGACAAATGAAAAACTGTTTTTT.

The chain couples TRBV5-1 to TRBJ1-1; D might be TRBD1 (5 bases). V lost 1 base, J lost 1 base, and 8 bases lay in between. The CDR3 runs 14 residues. In germline, CDR1 is SGHRS, CDR2 YFSETQ. CDR3 in DNA: TGCGCCAGCAGCTTGCAGGACACGAACACTGAAGCTTTCTTT. Translated: CASSLQDTNTEAFF.

The V gene is TRBV11-3, the J gene TRBJ2-3, with TRBD1 identical over 8 bases. V shed 10 bases and J 1 base; nucleotides not matched to a gene: 1. Germline CDR1 and CDR2: SGHNT and YENEEA. CDR3 size: 12 residues. CDR3 region: CATTGGTDTQYF. For the CDR3, the DNA is TGTGCCACGACAGGGGGCACAGATACGCAGTATTTT.

The CDR3 is CASSLAPGLSYEQYF. The DNA of the CDR3 is TGTGCCAGCAGTTTAGCGCCAGGCCTCTCCTACGAGCAGTACTTC. J is TRBJ2-7 and V is TRBV27; D unclear. Between the trimmed V and J ends, which lost 2 bases and 0 bases, there was a span of 11 bases. Germline assignment: CDR1 MNHEY and CDR2 SMNVEV (reference sequence). The length of the CDR3 is 15 residues.

The gene calls are TRBV7-9 and TRBJ2-1, with TRBD2 identical over 7 bases. There are 17 residues in the CDR3. Germline lookup yields CDR1 SEHNR and CDR2 FQNEAQ (reference sequence). The trim removed 5 bases at V and 4 bases at J, leaving 14 bases unmatched. The CDR3 DNA sequence: TGTGCCAGCAGCCCCCTCCAAGTAGCGGGCCCATACAATGAGCAGTTCTTC. It encodes CASSPLQVAGPYNEQFF.

The CDR3 region has the DNA TGCGCCAGCAGCCAAAATAGTGACAGGGGCGGTGAAAAACTGTTTTTT. This codes for CASSQNSDRGGEKLFF. V and J are TRBV4-1 and TRBJ1-4; TRBD1 agrees at 8 bases. Germline-derived CDR1 and CDR2 are MGHRA and YSYEKL. The CDR3 is made up of 16 amino acids. Losses at the gene ends were 2 bases for V and 7 bases for J; bases not matched to a gene: 9.

The genes are TRBV30 and TRBJ1-2; tentative D call: TRBD1 (5 bases). Trimming removed 1 base from V and 8 bases from J, with 11 bases in between. The germline CDR1 and CDR2 sequences are GTSNPN and SVGIG (reference sequence). CDR3 length equals 12 residues. The CDR3 nucleotides are TGTGCCTGGAGTGCTGCAGGGTACGGCTACACCTTC. The encoded protein is CAWSAAGYGYTF.

This chain joins TRBV2 and TRBJ1-1; 9 bases match TRBD1. J was trimmed by 1 base and V by 6 bases; bases with no gene match: 6. Germline assignment: CDR1 SNHLY and CDR2 FYNNEI. The CDR3 extends over 15 amino acids. The CDR3 region is CASRPGQGRNTEAFF. CDR3 sequence (DNA): TGTGCCAGCAGGCCGGGACAGGGAAGGAACACTGAAGCTTTCTTT.

The chain carries TRBV7-2 and TRBJ2-5; D possibly corresponds to TRBD2 (6 bases). Trimming removed 1 base at V and 12 bases at J, with 9 bases between. The CDR3 is made up of 11 amino acids. Germline CDR1 is SGHTA and CDR2 is FQGNSA. The CDR3 DNA is TGTGCCAGCAGCTTAGGACTAGTTAAGTACTTC. Protein: CASSLGLVKYF.

This sequence joins TRBV27 and TRBJ1-2, with 7 bases fitting TRBD1. Trimming at V came to 6 bases and at J to 5 bases, leaving 3 bases not matched to a gene. The CDR3 contains 12 residues. CDR1 MNHEY and CDR2 SMNVEV come from the germline V gene (reference sequence). This CDR3 reads CASRSTGYGYTF. The CDR3 DNA sequence: TGTGCCAGCAGATCGACAGGGTATGGCTACACCTTC.

This clone was recorded once. This CDR3 is CASSQGPRSSYEQYF. DNA for the CDR3: TGCGCCAGCAGCCAAGGGCCCCGGAGCTCCTACGAGCAGTACTTC. The chain combines TRBV4-1 with TRBJ2-7; no reliable D call. The V gene lost 1 base and the J gene lost 0 bases, with 10 bases spanning the gap. CDR1 and CDR2 from the germline V gene are MGHRA and YSYEKL. The CDR3 is 15 amino acids.